This T cell receptor beta chain is from a study of cytomegalovirus exposure and HLA in healthy donors (dated by TCRdb to between 2016 and 2019). Turning to the overall study: An earlier analysis of roughly 500 of the donors reported more than 250 Gb of sequence data and approximately 110 million unique TCR beta sequences from 150 million to 200 million T cells. About 330 gigabases of sequencing data and around 80 million unique TCR sequences made up an early release that covered some 640 HLA-typed donors. The aim of the study was to test whether cataloging public T cell receptors could identify signatures of past pathogen exposure. Every repertoire in the discovery cohort had been generated on one and the same sequencing platform. The study combined high-throughput TCR immunosequencing, statistical association of individual TCRs with disease status, and machine learning to predict cytomegalovirus infection status. Class I and class II HLA loci were covered by the typing at four-digit resolution. The study profiled the T cell repertoires of about 720 subjects by immunosequencing and related them to cytomegalovirus serostatus. Of the roughly 400 genotyped donors, roughly 80% fell in the genetic ancestry cluster associated with self-reported Caucasian donors. On average, about 200,000 unique TCR beta nucleotide sequences were sequenced per donor among roughly 430 genotyped donors of the cohort, with about 19% of those sequences being non-productive. A later analysis re-examined previously published TCR beta repertoires from around 670 donors and added high-resolution HLA genotyping to investigate patterns of TCR occurrence. A separate validation cohort of about 110 different subjects was used in addition to the approximately 670-subject first cohort. Donor age, sex, ethnicity and CMV serostatus were collected together with the repertoire data. Rather than using new phenotypic data, the later analysis identified candidate immune exposures from TCR beta sequences and from how often those sequences occurred across donors. The number of donors typed differed by locus, with about 629-640 for A, B, C, DRB1 and DQB1, roughly 550 for DQA1, 600 to 610 for DPA1, and around 450 for DPB1. A later genetic analysis used genome-wide SNP genotypes for about 65% of the 666 donors, treating that subset as a discovery cohort. To decide whether each TCR beta V gene segment behaved as functional or pseudogenic, an earlier analysis of 587 of the donors relied on high-throughput TCR beta sequencing. A few DR-DQ haplotypes were handled as single units for association and clustering because linkage in the cohort was strong. Beyond this particular receptor, the publication reports: A few of the identified cytomegalovirus-associated TCR beta chains were confirmed in vitro to be specific for cytomegalovirus antigens. In an earlier analysis of about 600 of the donors, most TCR beta V segments appeared in productive rearrangements about 90% or about 30% of the time, broadly matching IMGT annotations. The authors suggested that the approach could potentially be generalized to other disease states and immunological phenotypes. The classifier was reported to diagnose cytomegalovirus status with high specificity and sensitivity in both the original and validation cohorts. Because counts were too low, some 16 rarely observed V segments, including chromosome 9 orphons, were excluded from the earlier analysis of several hundred of the donors. Strong co-occurrence of HLA alleles, especially DR and DQ, made assigning TCR associations to individual alleles difficult. The sequencing pipeline was judged likely to have produced a cluster of highly shared sequence variants as a technical artifact. A further reported finding was that TCR beta sequences accurately predicted the HLA-A and HLA-B alleles for most subjects in the first cohort. Sequencing depth was assumed to be roughly uniform across donors in the presence/absence analyses, though that assumption may not hold. A later analysis found that most CMV-associated TCR beta chains appeared HLA-restricted, with HLA associations seemingly driven largely by CMV exposure. In a later genetic analysis, a missense DCLRE1C variant was associated with V-gene and J-gene trimming of TCR beta chains, and the association was replicated in an independent cohort. Some IMGT-functional V segments, including TRBV6-2 and TRBV6-3, could not be told apart with the 87-base-pair reads, so those segments were excluded. A later analysis associated about 17,000 TCR beta sequences with specific HLA alleles at a false discovery rate of 0.05. The study gave a list of over 150 TCR beta chains associated with cytomegalovirus. A later analysis found that HLA-associated TCR beta chains were more clonally expanded and had lower generation probabilities than equally common non-associated chains. A later genetic analysis reported fewer N-insertions in productive TCRs among donors in an Asian-associated ancestry cluster than the approximately 700-donor mean. In a later analysis, TCR association rates were found to vary across HLA loci, with the most associated TCRs seen for DRB1 alleles and the fewest for HLA-C alleles. Because HLA typing was missing for some donors at each locus, association tests included only the typed subset. Linkage disequilibrium might explain the correlated functional status among segregating V segments, but an unknown experimental factor could not be excluded. This cohort had only TCR beta chains sequenced, and the lack of alpha or paired-chain data limited which features could be detected. A later analysis reported that several top co-occurrence clusters appeared linked to parvovirus B19, influenza, CMV and Epstein-Barr virus. Most TCR sequences were seen in very few donors, while some public TCRs were found in many individuals. Immune exposure information for the cohort was limited to CMV serostatus.

In total, fewer than 750 healthy bone marrow donors made up the cohort. Cohort members were all nominally healthy when sampled, although unrecorded immune exposures were likely present. The donor tested CMV seropositive, placing the donor among the 250 to 350 seropositive members of the cohort. A peripheral blood sample was collected from each donor, and TCR beta sequencing was performed on peripheral blood mononuclear cells. The Qiagen DNeasy Blood Extraction Kit was used to extract genomic DNA from the blood cell samples. Concerning this clone itself: Its antigen target is currently unknown. No base qualities exist here, and no much larger clone lies one base off it.

To prepare the library, the immunoSEQ multiplex PCR assay was applied. For the multiplex PCR, a mixture combining 60 forward primers for TCR Vbeta segments and 13 reverse primers for TCR Jbeta segments was used. The CDR3 region of rearranged TCR beta genes was amplified from genomic DNA by a multiplex PCR assay. Amplified TCR beta libraries were sequenced as 87-base-pair reads on the Illumina HiSeq System. The original methods were these. A later analysis counted about 76 million unique TCR beta chains across the 550 to 700 repertoires, and some 11 million of these chains were shared by at least two donors. A nearest-neighbor algorithm error-corrected the raw reads and collapsed the reads into unique sequences, merging closely related sequences to remove PCR and sequencing errors. Alignment of CDR3 sequences to IMGT reference sequences was used to assign V, D and J gene segments. For a sequence to be retained, a match of at least six nucleotides to both a V gene segment and a J gene segment was required. Rearrangements were called productive when the CDR3 lacked stop codons and stayed in frame with V and J; all others were non-productive. CDR3 was defined by IMGT convention, running from the second conserved V-encoded cysteine to the conserved J-encoded phenylalanine. Sequences without an unambiguous match to a single V gene segment were excluded from the earlier analysis of 500 to 700 of the donors. In an earlier analysis of approximately 560 of the donors, a V segment was called functional when productive rearrangements were above 56.7%, and segregating when the standard deviation between donors exceeded 5%. A statistical classification framework was built for diagnosing cytomegalovirus status from the catalog of TCR beta chain sequences. In a later analysis, TCR nucleotide sequences were compared against IMGT/GENE-DB human TR gene sequences so that V and J genes could be assigned. Using the TCRdist pipeline, a later analysis assigned CDR3 sequences along with most-parsimonious VDJ recombination scenarios. In a later analysis, each TCR beta chain was defined by its CDR3 amino acid sequence together with its V-gene family, and reads without a unique V-gene family were excluded. As a way to deal with suspected cross-contamination and a sequencing artifact, a later analysis dropped 592 nucleotide sequences that were highly shared and had low generation probability. For each public chain, a later analysis derived a clonal expansion index from normalized ranks of inferred template counts within each repertoire. Generation probabilities in a later analysis came from a VDJ recombination model fitted to out-of-frame rearrangements, and those results were checked against IGoR. A later analysis scored TCR-TCR, TCR-HLA and TCR-CMV co-occurrence with hypergeometric tests, applying a repertoire-size bias correction to TCR pairs. In a later analysis, false discovery rates were estimated by permuting HLA or CMV assignments 20 times. In a later analysis, co-occurring TCRs were grouped using DBSCAN, with TCRdist sequence similarity added in when clustering inside HLA-allele-positive subsets. For co-occurrence clustering, repertoires with fewer than 30,000 or more than 120,000 public chains were excluded, along with about five repertoires with anomalous nucleotide sharing. TCRdb carries this immuneACCESS record with in-frame sequences only. Its versions omit some clonotypes, under half of them owing to an unresolved V gene in the studies checked, with the rest unexplained. Clone size and V and J calls were adopted from that table, with D and trimming inferred from the DNA. This sample holds about 90,000 clones; 78% were observed only once. Around 4.3% of the sample rests with the top ten.

The CDR3 goes from the cysteine to the phenylalanine over 12 residues. The retained sequence is limited to the CDR3, 36 bases, with the frame set at the first base. Trimming costs V 0 bases and J 4 bases, and their ends lie 3 bases apart. The germline V gene yields ENHRY for CDR1 and SYGVKD for CDR2. The sequence derives from a woman aged 40-49 years in good health and CMV-seropositive. This chain is built from TRBV10-3 and TRBJ2-5, with the D segment identity uncertain. The sample comprised PBMCs. The CDR3: CAISESRETQYF. The DNA sequence is given as TGTGCCATCAGTGAGTCGCGAGAGACCCAGTACTTC.